This is a list of T cell receptor beta chains from one sample in a study of PD-L1 blockade in urothelial cancer. Measured with immunoSEQ multiplex PCR; TCRdb has only the in-frame clones, and not every one. The sample has around 80,000 clones; approximately 90% are singletons. The sample in question was PBMCs, obtained around atezolizumab (anti-PD-L1) treatment. These receptors were taken from a woman of 80 years or more with urothelial cancer. The conserved cysteine and the conserved F or W are not part of the CDR3 here. A D gene is named only where the DNA matches it firmly. Rows may omit the clone size; those that give it use once, few, many or a size class.

V	J	size	D	CDR3
TRBV30	TRBJ2-7	.	.	AWSVGTNYEQY
TRBV10-2	TRBJ2-5	.	.	ASIPGLRDKTQY
TRBV18	TRBJ2-7	.	.	ASSPSSYEQY
TRBV10-3	TRBJ2-3	.	TRBD1	ATRPPTGTGGSLGDTQY
TRBV5-1	TRBJ2-1	.	TRBD1	ASSQKAGTGGLSSYNEQF
TRBV28	TRBJ2-7	.	TRBD1	ASSFPGTGVSYEQY
TRBV7-6	TRBJ2-3	.	.	ASSLGSVAASTDTQY
TRBV6-1	TRBJ2-3	.	TRBD2	ASSLAGARDTQY
TRBV10-3	TRBJ2-5	.	TRBD2	AISESGSIPGLAGEETQY
TRBV10-3	TRBJ2-7	.	TRBD1	ATRPPGTGGNEQY
TRBV7-9	TRBJ1-2	.	TRBD1	ASRETGTGGHGYT
TRBV6-6	TRBJ2-7	.	TRBD1	ATSGTGAISYEQY
TRBV27	TRBJ1-2	once	.	ASSPAGQSYYGYT
TRBV29-1	TRBJ2-7	once	TRBD2	SVVGGSAYEQY
TRBV13	TRBJ1-1	.	.	ASSLVTGERVFWNTEAF
TRBV7-2	TRBJ2-7	once	TRBD2	ASSFPLAGGGEQY
TRBV28	TRBJ2-7	.	TRBD1	ASSLSGTGRDEQY
TRBV9	TRBJ2-7	.	TRBD2	ASSVGGLSVYEQY
TRBV5-1	TRBJ2-1	.	TRBD2	ASSLGTSGRVNEQF
TRBV28	TRBJ1-5	.	.	ASSTIGGSGNQPQH
TRBV30	TRBJ2-2	.	TRBD2	AGRASPGLSTGELF
TRBV9	TRBJ2-1	.	TRBD1	ASSVEGTDYNEQF
TRBV28	TRBJ2-2	.	TRBD2	ASQFPTGRDTTGELF
TRBV10-3	TRBJ2-7	.	.	AISGTWDKSYEQY
TRBV19	TRBJ2-1	.	TRBD2	ASSIPLAGKLNEQF
TRBV25-1	TRBJ1-6	.	.	ASNRVNSPLH
TRBV5-1	TRBJ2-1	.	TRBD2	ASSSGLAGGLSSYNEQF
TRBV11-2	TRBJ2-5	once	TRBD2	ASSLGATSGTQETQY
TRBV13	TRBJ1-3	.	.	ASSFTGRNSGNTIY
TRBV9	TRBJ2-7	.	TRBD2	ASSPGVAGEGEQY
TRBV14	TRBJ2-1	few	.	ASSQDVALAYEQF
TRBV19	TRBJ1-1	.	.	ASSIKRSSEAF
TRBV28	TRBJ2-7	.	TRBD2	ASTSGTSGFEQY
TRBV28	TRBJ2-1	.	TRBD2	ASSLAASGSYDNEQF
TRBV19	TRBJ1-4	.	.	ASSTVTNEKLF
TRBV7-3	TRBJ2-1	.	TRBD1	ASSTDRAHEQF
TRBV5-1	TRBJ1-1	.	.	ASSLIQGSNTEAF
TRBV28	TRBJ2-1	.	TRBD2	ATSSGRSSYNEQF
TRBV11-3	TRBJ2-1	.	TRBD2	ASSPGLAGVGEQF
TRBV7-2	TRBJ1-3	.	.	ASSLADSPGNTIY
TRBV2	TRBJ2-7	few	TRBD2	ASSEARGAGAREQY
TRBV2	TRBJ2-3	.	TRBD2	ASSQLAGGDTQY
TRBV6-1	TRBJ2-7	.	TRBD1	ASSVRDRGLYEQY
TRBV6-1	TRBJ2-7	.	.	ASSEGATLTYEQY
TRBV7-6	TRBJ2-7	.	TRBD1	ASSPTSGQGTYEQY